This T cell receptor beta chain emerged from a study of cytomegalovirus exposure and HLA in healthy donors. In this sample, this clone turned up once. CDR1 SGHRS and CDR2 YFSETQ come from the germline V gene. The CDR3 consists of 14 residues. V was clipped by 1 base and J by 3 bases; unmatched bases: 0. With 60 Vbeta and 13 Jbeta primers, the PCR was carried out. Measured with immunoSEQ multiplex PCR; TCRdb has only the in-frame clones, and not every one. The sample includes over 150,000 clones, roughly 78% seen only once; the top ten take roughly 2%. Sequencing was carried out using PBMCs. This chain joins TRBV5-1 and TRBJ1-4; 7 bases match TRBD1. This TCR was recovered from a man aged 35 to 55 in good health and CMV-seronegative. The CDR3 loop is CASSLQGANEKLFF. The CDR3 DNA reads as TGCGCCAGCAGCTTGCAGGGGGCTAATGAAAAACTGTTTTTT.